This T cell receptor (beta chain) was captured in a study of cytomegalovirus exposure and HLA in healthy donors. Assay used: immunoSEQ multiplex PCR; TCRdb lists only in-frame clones, some missing. The sample includes 120,000 or so clones, approximately 88% of them seen just once. V trimming: 5 bases; J trimming: 5 bases; junction bases outside the gene matches: 10. This CDR3 is built from 15 residues. The V gene's germline CDR1 is SGHTA and CDR2 FQGNSA. The sequence derives from a man aged 18 to 29 in good health and CMV-seronegative. The J gene is TRBJ1-2, the V gene TRBV7-2, with 8 bases lining up with TRBD1. Sequencing was carried out using PBMCs. The DNA of the CDR3 is TGTGCCAGCAGCGAGGCCGGGACAGGAACTTATGGCTACACCTTC. The encoded protein is CASSEAGTGTYGYTF.